Detailed here is one T cell receptor beta chain. What it binds is unknown. This specimen belongs to a study of T cell responses to AZD1222 COVID-19 vaccine. Notes on the study in general: Just 5 to 7 people given AZD1222 tested seropositive at baseline. Repertoires were obtained solely post-peak T cell response.

Only in-frame clones appear in the TCRdb table, and some are missing; sequencing was by immunoSEQ multiplex PCR. The sample lists about 130,000 clones, roughly 90% occurring once. CDR3 size: 12 residues. Per the germline V gene, CDR1 is SGHRS and CDR2 is YFSETQ. The V gene lost 4 bases and the J gene lost 4 bases, with 8 bases spanning the gap. The TCR originated in an adult in good health. The specimen comprised peripheral blood, sampled on day 0 of AZD1222 vaccination. This chain links TRBV5-1 with TRBJ1-2; D unresolved. CDR3 amino acids: CASSPNVYGYTF. Written as DNA, the CDR3 is TGCGCCAGCAGCCCTAATGTCTATGGCTACACCTTC.